The clone carrying this TCR beta chain has only a few counts. The data were produced by immunoSEQ multiplex PCR, yet TCRdb's version contains in-frame clones alone and is incomplete. The repertoire consists of about 15,000 clones, with 60% to 80% occurring once and the leading ten covering 8%. Looked up from germline, CDR1 is MNHEY and CDR2 is SVGAGI. CDR3 length: 15 amino acids. V gave up 2 bases and J gave up 4 bases, with 13 bases separating them. The data were obtained in a study of chemoradiotherapy in HPV16-positive cancers. This sample comprised tumor tissue, obtained from a patient who underwent chemoradiotherapy. This sequence originates from a human donor with HPV-associated anogenital cancer. The rearrangement joins TRBV6-5 to TRBJ2-3; a possible D gene is TRBD1 (7 bases). CDR3 sequence (DNA): TGTGCCAGCAGTTACCGAGGAGGGGGCGCAGATACGCAGTATTTT. Its protein product is CASSYRGGGADTQYF.